Each of the 6 T cell receptor beta chains below was sequenced from the same sample in a study of blood T cell repertoires in COVID-19. Sequencing was performed with immunoSEQ multiplex PCR; in TCRdb, only in-frame clones are kept and a portion is missing. The sample holds about 350,000 clones; about nine tenths are singletons and the top ten take 5.5% to 7.5%. What was sequenced was peripheral blood. The receptors were gathered from a woman in her 70s with COVID-19, enrolled during active disease.

V and J are TRBV5-1 and TRBJ2-7; possibly TRBD2 for D (6 bases). The CDR3 has 13 residues. Looked up from germline, CDR1 is SGHRS and CDR2 is YFSETQ. V lost 2 bases and J 6 bases, leaving 12 bases between the germline ends. The CDR3 protein is CASSLGGAGEQYF. DNA of the CDR3: TGCGCCAGCAGCTTAGGAGGGGCTGGCGAGCAGTACTTC.

Of note for this clone: The same CDR3 is also encoded by other DNA sequences in this sample. V is TRBV6-5 and J is TRBJ1-2, with 7 bases that match TRBD1. V dropped 5 bases and J dropped 5; count of bases not matched to a gene: 5. From germline, CDR1 is MNHEY and CDR2 SVGAGI. The CDR3 runs 13 residues. CDR3 coding DNA: TGTGCCAGCAGTCCGACAGGGAATTATGGCTACACCTTC. Amino acids: CASSPTGNYGYTF.

The V and J genes are TRBV29-1 and TRBJ2-1; 7 nucleotides line up with TRBD1. The V and J ends lost 4 bases and 2 bases, in that order; junction bases with no gene match: 5. Germline loops: CDR1 SQVTM, CDR2 ANQGSEA. This CDR3 spans 14 amino acids. DNA of the CDR3: TGCAGCGTTGCCCGGGACAGTGCCTACAATGAGCAGTTCTTC. Amino acid sequence: CSVARDSAYNEQFF.

The rearrangement uses TRBV30 and TRBJ1-2, with TRBD1 as a possible D gene (6 bases). CDR1 GTSNPN and CDR2 SVGIG come from the germline V gene (reference sequence). The CDR3 has 12 amino acids. V lost 4 bases and J 2 bases, leaving 8 bases between the germline ends. The CDR3 is CAWTGANYGYTF. The CDR3, as DNA: TGTGCCTGGACAGGGGCCAACTATGGCTACACCTTC.

The chain carries TRBV29-1 and TRBJ2-1, with TRBD1 matching over 8 bases. Trimming took 8 bases from V and 8 from J; bases not matched to a gene: 11. Germline values: CDR1 SQVTM, CDR2 ANQGSEA. The CDR3 loop spans 13 amino acids. CDR3 protein: CSPRRGLLDEQFF. DNA for the CDR3: TGCAGCCCCCGCAGGGGGCTGTTGGATGAGCAGTTCTTC.

The gene calls are TRBV9 and TRBJ2-5; 8 bases are shared with TRBD1. The CDR3 has 14 residues. CDR1 is SGDLS, CDR2 YYNGEE, per germline. V lost 2 bases and J lost 7; bases outside the gene matches: 7. CDR3 sequence reads: CASSVGTGPGTQYF. The DNA for the CDR3 is TGTGCCAGCAGCGTGGGGACAGGTCCGGGGACCCAGTACTTC.